This entry lists 10 T cell receptor beta chains sequenced from one sample in a study of patients and donors after allogeneic stem cell transplantation. TCRdb re-analysed the RT-PCR reads in MiXCR, keeping a single row per CDR3 protein. Of about 230,000 distinct CDR3 sequences in the sample, roughly an eighth were seen once. The sequencing sample was made of blood, either unsorted or a sorted T cell fraction (not recorded which). The source is a human donor who was either an allogeneic HSCT recipient or a stem cell or donor lymphocyte infusion donor (not recorded which). It is not recorded whose cells these are; they may come from a transplant donor.

V gene TRBV20-1 combines with J gene TRBJ2-1; tentatively, D is TRBD2 (5 bases). This CDR3 region has 12 residues. V was clipped by 3 bases and J by 8 bases, with 11 bases between them. Germline CDR1 reads DFQATT; CDR2 reads SNEGSKA (reference sequence). The CDR3 reads CSASISSYEQFF. The CDR3 DNA reads as TGCAGTGCTAGTATCTCTAGCTATGAGCAGTTCTTC.

This chain uses TRBV27 with TRBJ2-7; 7 nucleotides line up with TRBD1. The CDR3 has 16 residues. The germline CDR1 and CDR2 sequences are MNHEY and SMNVEV (reference sequence). With V trimmed by 5 bases and J by 6 bases, 16 bases remained unmatched. CDR3 nucleotides: TGTGCCAGCAGTCCATCGGGACAGTCATTTGGCGTCGAGCAGTACTTC. Its translation: CASSPSGQSFGVEQYF.

The chain carries TRBV30 and TRBJ1-1; D unresolved. V dropped 7 bases and J dropped 4 bases, with 10 bases sitting between them. Germline values: CDR1 GTSNPN, CDR2 SVGIG (reference sequence). The CDR3 consists of 11 residues. The CDR3 sequence is CALKAFTEAFF. The CDR3 nucleotides are TGTGCCTTGAAGGCGTTCACTGAAGCTTTCTTT.

This clonotype was detected ten times or more. The rearrangement uses TRBV12-5 and TRBJ2-1; no definite D call. The length of the CDR3 is 11 residues. The germline V gene has CDR1 LGHNT and CDR2 FRNRAP. V was pared by 5 bases and J by 6 bases, with 5 bases between. CDR3 sequence reads: CASGLFNEQFF. The CDR3 DNA is TGTGCTAGTGGTCTTTTCAATGAGCAGTTCTTC.

This clonotype was seen a few times. The rearrangement uses TRBV4-3 and TRBJ1-1; TRBD1 is a possible D gene (5 bases). V lost 2 bases and J lost 1, with 17 bases in between. This CDR3 region has 17 residues. CDR1 is LGHNA and CDR2 is YSLEER in the germline V gene. The CDR3 here is CASSQSGGGGPNTEAFF. CDR3 nucleotide sequence: TGCGCCAGCAGCCAATCTGGAGGCGGGGGACCGAACACTGAAGCTTTCTTT.

The V gene is TRBV15, the J gene TRBJ1-2; weak D call: TRBD1 (6 bases). The V gene's germline CDR1 is LNHNV and CDR2 YYDKDF (reference sequence). The CDR3 contains 15 residues. Trimming shortened V by 0 bases and J by 3 bases, and 11 bases separated the two germline ends. CDR3 amino acids: CATSREQGRYYGYTF. CDR3 in DNA: TGTGCCACCAGCAGAGAACAGGGACGGTACTATGGCTACACCTTC. Combining the CDR3 with reference TRBV15 and TRBJ1-2 gives the whole variable domain DAMVIQNPRYQVTQFGKPVTLSCSQTLNHNVMYWYQQKSSQAPKLLFHYYDKDFNNEADTPDNFQSRRPNTSFCFLDIRSPGLGDTAMYLCATSREQGRYYGYTFGSGTRLTVV.

This clonotype was observed a single time. V gene TRBV20-1 combines with J gene TRBJ2-1, with 12 positions matching TRBD2. V lost 6 bases and J lost 3; bases outside the gene matches: 6. The length of the CDR3 is 15 residues. Germline V CDR1 and CDR2: DFQATT, SNEGSKA (reference sequence). This CDR3 reads CSAFTSGGNYNEQFF. Written as DNA, the CDR3 is TGCAGTGCATTTACTAGCGGGGGGAACTACAATGAGCAGTTCTTC.

The genes are TRBV7-9 and TRBJ2-7, with TRBD2 identical over 12 bases. This CDR3 is 16 amino acids long. Germline CDR1 reads SEHNR; CDR2 reads FQNEAQ (reference sequence). The junction had 11 bases not matched to a gene; V was cut back by 5 bases and J by 6 bases. CDR3 loop: CASSQLAGGRFPEQYF. CDR3 bases: TGTGCCAGCAGCCAGCTAGCGGGGGGGCGGTTTCCCGAGCAGTACTTC.

This clonotype was counted at least ten times. The CDR3, as DNA: TGTGCCAGCAGAGGGACTAGCGGGATCGCGAACACCGGGGAGCTGTTTTTT. Residues: CASRGTSGIANTGELFF. V gene TRBV7-9 combines with J gene TRBJ2-2, with 13 bases identical to TRBD2. The CDR3 totals 17 residues. V gave up 6 bases and J gave up 0 bases; unmatched junction bases: 4. The germline CDR1 and CDR2 sequences are SEHNR and FQNEAQ (reference sequence). The full variable domain, completed using reference TRBV7-9 and TRBJ2-2, is DTGVSQNPRHKITKRGQNVTFRCDPISEHNRLYWYRQTLGQGPEFLTYFQNEAQLEKSRLLSDRFSAERPKGSFSTLEIQRTEQGDSAMYLCASRGTSGIANTGELFFGEGSRLTVL.

This clonotype was detected many times. The V and J genes are TRBV29-1 and TRBJ2-5; maybe TRBD1 (5 bases). The CDR3 length is 14 residues. Germline V gene sequence: CDR1 SQVTM, CDR2 ANQGSEA. V dropped 5 bases and J dropped 3 bases, with 16 bases sitting between them. Here the CDR3 reads CSVQIVRGKETQYF. The CDR3 DNA follows: TGCAGCGTTCAAATCGTAAGGGGAAAAGAGACCCAGTACTTC. The whole variable domain, remainder taken from reference TRBV29-1 and TRBJ2-5, is SAVISQKPSRDICQRGTSLTIQCQVDSQVTMMFWYRQQPGQSLTLIATANQGSEATYESGFVIDKFPISRPNLTFSTLTVSNMSPEDSSIYLCSVQIVRGKETQYFGPGTRLLVL.